The following is a T cell receptor (beta chain) sequence with its context. Antigen specificity is unknown. This record comes from a study of graft-versus-host responses after intestinal transplantation. The CDR3 extends over 17 amino acids. CDR1 MNHEY and CDR2 SMNVEV come from the germline V gene (reference sequence). Germline trimming cut 6 bases from V and 4 bases from J; bases unmatched to any gene: 8. The repertoire was sequenced with immunoSEQ multiplex PCR; TCRdb's copy has only in-frame clones and lacks some. The sample includes tens of thousands of clones, about 93% of them seen just once. Whole-study results and caveats: GvH clones occurred in recipient marrow; some first appeared in ileum or blood. Declining HvG levels early post-transplant were linked to peak circulating GvH clone levels.

The input for sequencing was unstimulated CD8+ T cells sorted from spleen or lymph node cells, taken before intestinal transplant. This sequence joins TRBV27 and TRBJ2-1; 14 bases match TRBD2. The sequence was obtained from a human donor who received an intestinal transplant. This chain's CDR3 is CASREEGTSGSYNEQFF. CDR3 coding DNA: TGTGCCAGCAGAGAAGAGGGGACTAGCGGGAGTTACAATGAGCAGTTCTTC.